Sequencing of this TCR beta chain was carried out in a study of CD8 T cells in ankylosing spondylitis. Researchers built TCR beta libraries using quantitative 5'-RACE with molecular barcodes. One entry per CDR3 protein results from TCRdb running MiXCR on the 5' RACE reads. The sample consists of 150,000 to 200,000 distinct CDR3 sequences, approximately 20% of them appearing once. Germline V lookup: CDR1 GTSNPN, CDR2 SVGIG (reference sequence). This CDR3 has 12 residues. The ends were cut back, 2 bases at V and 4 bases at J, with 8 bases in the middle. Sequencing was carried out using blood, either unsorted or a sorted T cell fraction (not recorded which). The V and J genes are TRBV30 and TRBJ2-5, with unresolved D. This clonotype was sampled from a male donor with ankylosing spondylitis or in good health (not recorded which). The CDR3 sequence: CAWSLFLETQYF. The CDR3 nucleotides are TGTGCCTGGAGTTTGTTTTTAGAGACCCAGTACTTC.